Many counts were recorded for the clone carrying this T cell receptor beta chain. The antigen is unknown. RNA transcripts gave rise to amplified TCR beta CDR3 regions. Using the HTBI primer set, a first-round RT-PCR was run on the TCR CDR3. Each CDR3 protein gets one entry after TCRdb re-called the multiplex PCR reads with MiXCR. The sample shows fewer than 500,000 distinct CDR3 sequences, more than 14% of them seen only once. This entry belongs to a study of T cells in Graves' hyperthyroidism and ophthalmopathy. Regarding the study as a whole: Blood also contained most expanded thyroid clonotypes above 0.001.

Germline V gene data show CDR1 as LGHNT and CDR2 as FRNRAP. The CDR3 covers 14 residues. Losses at the gene ends were 5 bases for V and 5 bases for J; bases not matched to a gene: 6. Ophthalmopathy patients showed a Clinical Activity Score of at least 3, NOSPECS grade of at least 4 and duration under 3 months. The chain has TRBV12-5 and TRBJ2-5; 9 bases agree with TRBD1. The origin of this receptor is a woman between 25 and 40 years old with Graves' ophthalmopathy. Sequencing input: blood. CDR3 sequence reads: CASGPGTGRETQYF. CDR3 bases: TGTGCTAGTGGTCCTGGGACAGGGCGGGAGACCCAGTACTTC.